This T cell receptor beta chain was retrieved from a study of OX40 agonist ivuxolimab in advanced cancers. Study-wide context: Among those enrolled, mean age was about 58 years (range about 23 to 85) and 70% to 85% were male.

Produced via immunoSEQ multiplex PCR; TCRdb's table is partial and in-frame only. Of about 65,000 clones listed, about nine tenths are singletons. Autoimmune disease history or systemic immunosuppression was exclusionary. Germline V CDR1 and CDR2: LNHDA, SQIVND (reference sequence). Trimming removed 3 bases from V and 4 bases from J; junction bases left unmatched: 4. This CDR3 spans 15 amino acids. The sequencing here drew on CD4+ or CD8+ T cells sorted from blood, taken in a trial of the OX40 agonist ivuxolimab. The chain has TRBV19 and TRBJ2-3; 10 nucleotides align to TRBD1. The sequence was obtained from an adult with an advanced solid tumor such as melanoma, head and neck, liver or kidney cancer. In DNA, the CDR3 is TGTGCCAGTAGTATCGGACAGGGGGGCGCAGATACGCAGTATTTT. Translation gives CASSIGQGGADTQYF.